This is a list of T cell receptor beta chains from one sample in a study of shared clonotypes between healthy human individuals. TCRdb's copy holds only in-frame clones and misses some; the assay was immunoSEQ multiplex PCR. The data hold 2 million to 2.5 million clones, with roughly 93% observed a single time. The sequenced sample was naive CD4+ T cells from PBMCs. Source of these receptors: a man aged 18 to 30 in good health. Some clones in this sample may be carry-over from other donors' samples. The CDR3 runs from the conserved cysteine through the conserved F or W. D genes are given only for firm matches. The size of a clone is reported for some rows only, either as once, few or many, or as a class for expanded clones.

size	V	J	D	DNA	CDR3
NA	TRBV18	TRBJ2-5	NA	TGTGCCAGCTCACCCGGGGCCCAAGAGACCCAGTACTTC	CASSPGAQETQYF
NA	TRBV6-5	TRBJ2-3	NA	TGTGCCAGCACCCTCGGAGATACGCAGTATTTT	CASTLGDTQYF
NA	TRBV7-2	TRBJ1-4	TRBD1	TGTGCCAGCAGCTCCGGACAGGGGCGGGAAAAACTGTTTTTT	CASSSGQGREKLFF
NA	TRBV5-4	TRBJ2-5	NA	TGTGCCAGCAGCCGGGACAAAGAGACCCAGTACTTC	CASSRDKETQYF
NA	TRBV9	TRBJ2-1	TRBD2	TGTGCCAGCACCTATGGGACTAGCGGGAGATCCGAGCAGTTCTTC	CASTYGTSGRSEQFF
once	TRBV4-1	TRBJ2-1	TRBD2	TGCGCCAGCAGCCCTTTTCGGCGGGAGGGGGACAATGAGCAGTTCTTC	CASSPFRREGDNEQFF
NA	TRBV6-1	TRBJ1-2	NA	TGTGCCAGCATATCAAGGGAACGGGGCTATGGCTACACCTTC	CASISRERGYGYTF
NA	TRBV6-1	TRBJ2-2	TRBD2	TGTGCCACCGGGACTAGCGGGCTTTCGACCGGGGAGCTGTTTTTT	CATGTSGLSTGELFF
NA	TRBV6-5	TRBJ2-2	NA	TGTGCCAGCAGTTACTCGGGGGGAGACCAGACCGGGGAGCTGTTTTTT	CASSYSGGDQTGELFF
NA	TRBV27	TRBJ2-7	TRBD2	TGTGCCAGCAGTTTGCCCAAGACTAGCGGGAGTACCCACGAGCAGTACTTC	CASSLPKTSGSTHEQYF
NA	TRBV5-1	TRBJ2-5	NA	TGCGCCAGCAGCTTTCCGGGGGAGACCCAGTACTTC	CASSFPGETQYF
NA	TRBV28	TRBJ2-1	NA	TGTGCCAGCAGGGGTACGGGCCCAGGGAACAATGAGCAGTTCTTC	CASRGTGPGNNEQFF
once	TRBV7-2	TRBJ1-4	TRBD1	TGTGCCAGCAGCCCGCAAACCCTAAGACAGGGGCTGAGTGAAAAACTGTTTTTT	CASSPQTLRQGLSEKLFF
NA	TRBV30	TRBJ2-3	TRBD1	TGTGCCTGGAGTCTAAGGGGGTGGGACAGGGGGCAGCGGACAGATACGCAGTATTTT	CAWSLRGWDRGQRTDTQYF
once	TRBV27	TRBJ2-7	NA	TGTGCCAGCAGGAACAGGGACCCACGCGAGCAGTACTTC	CASRNRDPREQYF
once	TRBV9	TRBJ1-3	NA	TGTGCCAGCAGGAGCTCTGGAGGAAACACCATATATTTT	CASRSSGGNTIYF
NA	TRBV7-9	TRBJ1-4	TRBD1	TGTGCCAGCAGCAACGGACAGGGCCTTAATGAAAAACTGTTTTTT	CASSNGQGLNEKLFF
NA	TRBV6-7	TRBJ1-3	TRBD1	TGTGCCAGCAGTTCGGACAGGGATCCACTTGCCCGGGCCGAGAGCAGCCTTCACACCATATATTTT	CASSSDRDPLARAESSLHTIYF
NA	TRBV7-3	TRBJ1-1	NA	TGTGCCAGCAGCTTAGACAGGTGGAACACTGAAGCTTTCTTT	CASSLDRWNTEAFF
NA	TRBV9	TRBJ2-3	TRBD2	TGTGCCAGCAGCGAAAGGGGCGGGAGGGCAGATACGCAGTATTTT	CASSERGGRADTQYF
NA	TRBV5-1	TRBJ2-7	TRBD1	TGCGCCAGCAGCATCCTACAGGGGGCCAACTACGAGCAGTACTTC	CASSILQGANYEQYF
NA	TRBV5-4	TRBJ2-2	TRBD2	TGTGCCAGCAGCTTAGTTGGGACTAGCACCGGGGAGCTGTTTTTT	CASSLVGTSTGELFF
few	TRBV29-1	TRBJ1-5	TRBD1	TGCAGCGTGGGACAGCAGCCGGGGCAGCCCCAGCATTTT	CSVGQQPGQPQHF
once	TRBV6-1	TRBJ1-2	TRBD1	TGTGCCACCCAGGGGCCGGGACAGACCTATGGCTACACCTTC	CATQGPGQTYGYTF
NA	TRBV6-1	TRBJ2-3	NA	TGTGCCAGTTCCTCCTGGGGGGGGCGCCCAGATACGCAGTATTTT	CASSSWGGRPDTQYF
few	TRBV7-9	TRBJ1-1	NA	TGTGCCAGCAGCCCCGCGGGGGGCCACACTGAAGCTTTCTTT	CASSPAGGHTEAFF